What follows are 20 T cell receptor beta chains derived from one specimen sequenced in a study of T cells in localized non-small cell lung cancer. Profiling relied on immunoSEQ multiplex PCR, and the TCRdb table lists in-frame clones only, not all of them. The sample has tens of thousands of clones; more than 85% are singletons. This sample comprised peripheral blood, obtained before any cancer treatment. These TCRs come from a male donor at least 60 years old with stage I squamous cell lung carcinoma.

The chain combines TRBV29-1 with TRBJ1-1, with D possibly TRBD1 on 5 matching bases. The germline V gene encodes CDR1 SQVTM and CDR2 ANQGSEA. CDR3 size: 13 residues. Trimming took off 8 bases at V and 1 base at J, with 14 bases between the two ends. The CDR3 here is CSSRAGGNTEAFF. The CDR3 DNA is TGCAGCTCCCGGGCTGGGGGGAACACTGAAGCTTTCTTT.

This chain uses TRBV20-1 with TRBJ2-7; TRBD1 is a possible D gene (6 bases). V was clipped by 5 bases and J by 4 bases, with 6 bases between them. Per the germline V gene, CDR1 is DFQATT and CDR2 is SNEGSKA (reference sequence). This CDR3 is built from 10 residues. The CDR3 sequence: CSAGQYEQYF. The CDR3 region has the DNA TGCAGTGCTGGACAGTACGAGCAGTACTTC.

The chain couples TRBV7-2 to TRBJ2-1; D is unclear. Trimming removed 0 bases at V and 0 bases at J, with 3 bases between. The germline V gene encodes CDR1 SGHTA and CDR2 FQGNSA. This CDR3 has 14 amino acids. The CDR3 DNA follows: TGTGCCAGCAGCTTAGCGTACTCCTACAATGAGCAGTTCTTC. It encodes CASSLAYSYNEQFF.

Relative to its sample, this clone is medium-sized. The genes are TRBV7-2 and TRBJ2-1, with 8 bases matching TRBD2. Germline V lookup: CDR1 SGHTA, CDR2 FQGNSA. J lost 1 base, V lost 5 bases, and 4 bases had no gene match. The CDR3 is 15 amino acids. CDR3 sequence (DNA): TGTGCCAGCAGCCCTAAGCGGGAGTCCTACAATGAGCAGTTCTTC. Protein product: CASSPKRESYNEQFF.

The rearrangement links TRBV7-9 to TRBJ1-4, with a weak D call TRBD1 (5 bases). Germline CDR1 and CDR2: SEHNR and FQNEAQ (reference sequence). V lost 4 bases and J lost 8, with 14 bases in between. CDR3 length: 14 residues. CDR3 residues: CASSSGPEIEKLFF. The DNA for the CDR3 is TGTGCCAGCAGCTCGGGACCGGAGATAGAAAAACTGTTTTTT.

This clone was detected only once. V is TRBV4-3 and J is TRBJ1-5, with D possibly matching TRBD1 (5 bases). Looked up from germline, CDR1 is LGHNA and CDR2 is YSLEER. V lost 1 base to trimming and J lost 2 bases, with 12 bases between them. CDR3 length: 16 residues. The CDR3 spells CASSQVQQDGNQPQHF. The CDR3, as DNA: TGCGCCAGCAGCCAAGTGCAACAGGATGGCAATCAGCCCCAGCATTTT.

The V call is TRBV7-2, the J call TRBJ1-5; 7 nucleotides match TRBD1. The CDR3 length is 16 residues. Trimming took 5 bases from V and 6 from J; bases not matched to a gene: 13. From germline, CDR1 is SGHTA and CDR2 FQGNSA. The CDR3 region has the DNA TGTGCCAGCAGCCAATCCATACTAGGGGGCCGTCAGCCCCAGCATTTT. Encoded protein: CASSQSILGGRQPQHF. Supplemented by reference TRBV7-2 and TRBJ1-5, the full variable domain reads GAGVSQSPSNKVTEKGKDVELRCDPISGHTALYWYRQSLGQGLEFLIYFQGNSAPDKSGLPSDRFSAERTGGSVSTLTIQRTQQEDSAVYLCASSQSILGGRQPQHFGDGTRLSIL.

The chain employs TRBV4-1 and TRBJ2-3; 14 nucleotides align to TRBD2. The CDR3 runs 16 residues. The germline gives CDR1 MGHRA, CDR2 YSYEKL. V lost 4 bases to trimming and J lost 4 bases; unmatched junction nucleotides: 4. CDR3 region: CASSLRLAGGPDTQYF. The CDR3 DNA reads as TGCGCCAGCAGCCTACGACTAGCGGGAGGGCCAGATACGCAGTATTTT.

This chain uses TRBV10-3 with TRBJ1-1; a weak D match, TRBD1 (5 bases). V was cut by 4 bases and J by 3 bases, with 12 bases left in between. Germline V lookup: CDR1 ENHRY, CDR2 SYGVKD. The CDR3 runs to 14 residues. In DNA form, the CDR3 reads TGTGCCATCAGTGTTTCGGGGACGGACACTGAAGCTTTCTTT. Its translation is CAISVSGTDTEAFF.

This clone was detected only once. The genes are TRBV6-1 and TRBJ1-2; 10 bases fit TRBD1. The CDR3 sequence is 14 residues long. Per the germline V gene, CDR1 is MNHNS and CDR2 is SASEGT. Trimming cost V 8 bases and J 4 bases; bases outside gene matches: 7. The CDR3 coding sequence is TGTGCCAGCGGACAGGGGGGAAGTTTCTATGGCTACACCTTC. As protein: CASGQGGSFYGYTF.

The rearrangement uses TRBV9 and TRBJ2-5; D is possibly TRBD1 or TRBD2 (5 bases each). Per the germline V gene, CDR1 is SGDLS and CDR2 is YYNGEE. V was clipped by 0 bases and J by 5 bases, with 11 bases between them. CDR3 size: 14 residues. The CDR3 sequence is CASSVAGAMETQYF. The CDR3 DNA is TGTGCCAGCAGCGTAGCCGGGGCTATGGAGACCCAGTACTTC.

This rearrangement joins TRBV7-8 to TRBJ1-3; D is uncertain. The CDR3 consists of 18 residues. Trimming removed 5 bases at V and 4 bases at J, with 24 bases between. Germline V gene lookup returns CDR1 SGHVS and CDR2 FQNEAQ. The CDR3 sequence is CASSEQGLTIRAGNTIYF. CDR3 DNA sequence: TGTGCCAGCAGCGAACAAGGTCTCACAATAAGGGCCGGAAACACCATATATTTT.

The chain joins TRBV11-2 to TRBJ2-3; D not certain. The germline gives CDR1 SGHAT, CDR2 FQNNGV. The CDR3 contains 17 residues. V was shortened by 5 bases and J by 1 base, with 19 bases between the two germline ends. The DNA of the CDR3 is TGTGCCAGCAGCCCCCCTTTTGCCGGGCCAGGCACAGATACGCAGTATTTT. Amino acid sequence: CASSPPFAGPGTDTQYF.

The rearrangement links TRBV4-1 to TRBJ2-7; TRBD2 might be the D (5 bases). The germline V and J ends were trimmed by 1 base and 5 bases, with 18 bases remaining between them. The CDR3 has 16 residues. Germline CDR1 and CDR2: MGHRA and YSYEKL. CDR3 sequence reads: CASSQVNMVEGNEQYF. The CDR3 coding sequence is TGCGCCAGCAGCCAAGTGAATATGGTTGAGGGTAACGAGCAGTACTTC.

The chain carries TRBV11-2 and TRBJ2-5, with D possibly matching TRBD2 (6 bases). The CDR3 contains 16 residues. The germline V gene has CDR1 SGHAT and CDR2 FQNNGV. The ends were cut back, 1 base at V and 2 bases at J, with 14 bases in the middle. CDR3 bases: TGTGCCAGCAGCTTAGGACGACTAGTCGGGCAAGAGACCCAGTACTTC. Its translation is CASSLGRLVGQETQYF.

The V call is TRBV19, the J call TRBJ1-1; D gene unclear. V lost 1 base, J lost 4 bases, and 13 bases lay in between. Germline V gene sequence: CDR1 LNHDA, CDR2 SQIVND (reference sequence). The length of the CDR3 is 15 residues. CDR3 bases: TGTGCCAGTAGTATAGCCCTCAGATTTGCCACTGAAGCTTTCTTT. Its translation is CASSIALRFATEAFF.

The chain uses TRBV27 and TRBJ2-2, with TRBD1 identical over 7 bases. CDR3 length: 15 amino acids. The V gene's germline CDR1 is MNHEY and CDR2 SMNVEV (reference sequence). With 2 bases clipped from V and 4 bases from J, the junction kept 4 bases outside the gene matches. The CDR3 DNA sequence: TGTGCCAGCAGTTTAGAGGGGGCGCTCACCGGGGAGCTGTTTTTT. It yields the protein CASSLEGALTGELFF.

The chain joins TRBV7-9 to TRBJ1-1; no definite D call. The V and J ends lost 1 base and 1 base respectively, with 7 bases between them. Germline V gene data show CDR1 as SEHNR and CDR2 as FQNEAQ (reference sequence). This CDR3 region has 14 residues. The chain's CDR3 is CASSLVSGNTEAFF. CDR3 nucleotides: TGTGCCAGCAGCTTAGTTTCCGGGAACACTGAAGCTTTCTTT.

This sequence joins TRBV18 and TRBJ1-1; possibly TRBD1 for D (6 bases). V gave up 3 bases and J gave up 1 base, with 12 bases separating them. Germline-derived CDR1 and CDR2 are KGHSH and LQKENI. The CDR3 length is 15 residues. The CDR3 here is CASSPRVQGNTEAFF. CDR3 bases: TGTGCCAGCTCACCTAGAGTACAGGGGAACACTGAAGCTTTCTTT.

The chain is built from TRBV5-1 and TRBJ2-5; tentative D call: TRBD2 (6 bases). The CDR3 totals 16 residues. The germline gives CDR1 SGHRS, CDR2 YFSETQ. Trimming removed 4 bases at V and 5 bases at J, with 21 bases between. The CDR3 DNA sequence: TGCGCCAGCAGCGGAGGGACCTCCCGGTGGGGGGAGACCCAGTACTTC. This sequence encodes CASSGGTSRWGETQYF.